This TCR beta chain was obtained from a study of T cells after yellow fever vaccination (dated by TCRdb to the late 2010s). About the study as a whole: The SMART-Seq v4 Ultra Low Input RNA kit was used to prepare libraries from fractions with low cell numbers. Two healthy male donors, one aged 18 to 29 and one aged 30 to 39 years, were included in the cohort. Bulk TCR alpha and beta repertoires were sequenced longitudinally to track T-cell clones before and after primary and booster YFV17D yellow fever vaccination. Bulk PBMC replicates and cell subsets were isolated from blood drawn at multiple timepoints before and after both primary and secondary immunization. The research as a whole found: Computational filtering was needed because FACS-sorted repertoires could contain abundant contaminating clonotypes from the bulk population. Compared with the primary T-cell response, the secondary T-cell response was weaker but faster, peaking on day 5 rather than day 15. After the booster, most clones that had expanded after primary vaccination were detected again (roughly 96% of CD4 and under 90% of CD8), suggesting broad maintenance of memory. Because only a couple of donors were included in the study, the extent to which the findings can be generalized is limited. A small fraction of clonotypes appeared in both the CD4 and CD8 compartments, likely as a result of convergent recombination.

A remark on this clonotype: Its antigen is currently not known. Within one base of it there is no much larger clone, and no base qualities were kept.

TCR cDNA was made using 5'RACE template switching, a step that added a universal primer site and unique molecular identifiers. Priming for cDNA synthesis came from both the TCR alpha and TCR beta constant segments. Two PCR steps were used to amplify libraries, with sample barcodes and sequencing adapters being added in the second step. Sequencing of the libraries was done on either Illumina HiSeq 2500 (2x100 bp) or NovaSeq (2x150 bp). On the study's bioinformatics: Reads were demultiplexed and collapsed into UMI consensus sequences with MIGEC, and V(D)J alignment was performed with MiXCR. Vaccine-responding clonotypes were defined with edgeR using replicate PBMC samples, requiring FDR below 0.01 and a log2 fold change above 5 up to day 15. Each bulk clonotype received a CD4 or CD8 identity based on whether the sequenced CD4 or CD8 repertoire contained that clonotype at higher abundance. TCRdb redid the processing of the public reads, applying fastp at Q25 and MiXCR, and retained in-frame beta chains. One record per CDR3 amino acid sequence lists the most common genes and DNA. TCRdb, not the original authors, processed these V and J calls. The sample table holds hundreds of thousands of distinct CDR3 sequences, of which 12% were seen once. Of the sample, about 15% is held by the ten largest clones.

Between the V and J ends, shortened by 1 base and 6 bases respectively, the junction contains 4 bases. The CDR3 contains 11 residues, cysteine and phenylalanine counted. Only the CDR3 portion is preserved as DNA: 33 bases, with reading frame beginning at the first base. Taken from the germline V gene, the CDR1 and CDR2 loops are SQVTM and ANQGSEA. The treatment or condition label corresponds to: live attenuated yellow fever vaccine strain. Two biological replicates of bulk PBMCs were collected at each blood-draw timepoint. PBMCs were isolated from peripheral blood using a standard Ficoll-Paque protocol. RNA was extracted with TriZol from bulk PBMCs, CD4 and CD8 fractions, and dextramer-positive and dextramer-negative fractions.

This receptor chain uses TRBV29-1 and TRBJ2-1, with no reliable assignment of the D segment. The sequenced sample was PBMCs, obtained on the day of the yellow fever booster vaccination. This receptor was obtained from a man in his thirties or forties who received the YFV17D yellow fever vaccine. The DNA reads TGCAGCGTTGAAGGGCGCAATGAGCAGTTCTTC. This translates into CSVEGRNEQFF.